This is a list of T cell receptor beta chains from one sample in a study of blood T cells in healthy people across ages. TCRdb used MiXCR to reprocess the 5' RACE reads, holding one entry per CDR3 protein. Of roughly 500,000 distinct CDR3 sequences listed, about 26% are singletons. Sequenced input: blood. Receptor source: a woman in her 70s in good health. CDR3s include the opening cysteine and the closing phenylalanine or tryptophan. Fields, in order: J gene, D gene, clone size, V gene, CDR3 DNA, CDR3 protein. The D gene is left open where the match is weak. Part of the rows lack a size; the others show once, few, many or a class for expanded clones.

>TRBJ2-7|TRBD2|few|TRBV12-3/TRBV12-4
TGTGCCAGCAGTTCCAGCGGGGGGCCGTCCTACGAGCAGTACTTC
CASSSSGGPSYEQYF
>TRBJ1-1|TRBD1|many|TRBV7-9
TGTGCCAGCAGCGTGGACAGTGTAGGGGGACAGGCTTTCTTT
CASSVDSVGGQAFF
>TRBJ2-4|.|few|TRBV12-3/TRBV12-4
TGTGCCAGCAGTTTTCGGGCAGCGAAAAACATTCAGTACTTC
CASSFRAAKNIQYF
>TRBJ1-4|.|.|TRBV18
TGTGCCAGCTCACCGAACAAGGCCTTTAATGAAAAACTGTTTTTT
CASSPNKAFNEKLFF
>TRBJ2-3|TRBD2|few|TRBV6-2/TRBV6-3
TGTGCCAGCAGCCCAGCGGGGGCCGGCGAAGATACGCAGTATTTT
CASSPAGAGEDTQYF
>TRBJ2-5|.|many|TRBV7-6
TGTGCCAGCAGCCTAACATTCCAAGAGACCCAGTACTTC
CASSLTFQETQYF
>TRBJ2-4|.|.|TRBV12-5
TGTGCTAGTGGCCAAGGATCGTCGTGGATTCAGTACTTC
CASGQGSSWIQYF
>TRBJ2-5|.|few|TRBV4-3
TGCGCCAGCAGCCATTTAGCGGTCCCTCAAGAGACCCAGTACTTC
CASSHLAVPQETQYF
>TRBJ2-5|.|few|TRBV2
TGTGCCAGCATATGGGCCCCCCCGGGGGAGACCCAGTACTTC
CASIWAPPGETQYF
>TRBJ2-7|.|.|TRBV21-1
TGTGCCAGCAGCAAAGCCTCCGGGAGATTTTACGAGCAGTACTTC
CASSKASGRFYEQYF
>TRBJ2-7|.|.|TRBV11-2
TGTGCCAGCAGCTCCCCCCCAGCCACCTACGAGCAGTACTTC
CASSSPPATYEQYF
>TRBJ2-7|.|.|TRBV20-1
TGCAGTGCTAGAGATCCCCTCACGGGCCCCTACGAGCAGTACTTC
CSARDPLTGPYEQYF
>TRBJ2-3|.|.|TRBV29-1
TGCAGCGTTCAAATCACCTGGAAAGATACGCAGTATTTT
CSVQITWKDTQYF
>TRBJ1-1|.|.|TRBV29-1
TGCAGCGTTAGATCCAGGGCACAGGGATTGAACACTGAAGCTTTCTTT
CSVRSRAQGLNTEAFF
>TRBJ1-2|TRBD1|.|TRBV10-3
TGTGCCATCAGTGAGTCCCGCGGACAGGGGGCCGCTGGCTACACCTTC
CAISESRGQGAAGYTF
>TRBJ1-3|.|.|TRBV4-3
TGCGCCAGCAGCCAAGACGCCTTCTCTGGAAACACCATATATTTT
CASSQDAFSGNTIYF
>TRBJ2-1|TRBD2|few|TRBV6-2/TRBV6-3
TGTGCCAGCAGTTACTCTAGGACTAGCGGGGGAGGCCTTTACAATGAGCAGTTCTTC
CASSYSRTSGGGLYNEQFF
>TRBJ1-4|.|.|TRBV7-2
TGTGCCAGCAGCTTAGTTTCGGGTCTTAATGAAAAACTGTTTTTT
CASSLVSGLNEKLFF
>TRBJ2-7|.|few|TRBV7-2
TGTGCCAGCAGCTTAGGATCGGCAGTCAACGAGCAGTACTTC
CASSLGSAVNEQYF
>TRBJ1-4|.|few|TRBV7-6
TGTGCCAGCAGCTTAAGCGGTGGACAACATAATGAAAAACTGTTTTTT
CASSLSGGQHNEKLFF
>TRBJ1-5|.|.|TRBV19
TGTGCCAGTAGTTACAGGGTAGCTCAGCCCCAGCATTTT
CASSYRVAQPQHF
>TRBJ2-2|TRBD1|.|TRBV6-6
TGTGCCAGCAGTGGACAGGGGGCCGGGGAGCTGTTTTTT
CASSGQGAGELFF
>TRBJ2-5|.|.|TRBV7-2
TGTGCCAGCAGTTACGACAGGTTCGAGGCCCAGTACTTC
CASSYDRFEAQYF
>TRBJ2-7|TRBD2|.|TRBV2
TGTGCCAGCAGTACTCCTAGCGGGGGGGCCTACGAGCAGTACTTC
CASSTPSGGAYEQYF
>TRBJ2-4|.|.|TRBV28
TGTGCCAGCAGTGGGGAAGGCTCGGTCAAAAACATTCAGTACTTC
CASSGEGSVKNIQYF
>TRBJ2-3|.|.|TRBV4-1
TGCGCCAGCAGCCAAGGTTCGGAGGGTACAGATACGCAGTATTTT
CASSQGSEGTDTQYF
>TRBJ2-3|TRBD1|few|TRBV12-3/TRBV12-4
TGTGCCAGCAGCCACCGGGACAGGGACCCAGATACGCAGTATTTT
CASSHRDRDPDTQYF
>TRBJ2-7|.|.|TRBV5-1
TGCGCCAGCATGACCGACAGTTCCGTCAACGAGCAGTACTTC
CASMTDSSVNEQYF
>TRBJ1-4|TRBD1|.|TRBV6-6
TGTGCCAGCAGCCCCCCGACAGGGGGAGACGAAAAACTGTTTTTT
CASSPPTGGDEKLFF
>TRBJ2-2|.|.|TRBV25-1
TGTGCCAGCAGTGAACGAAGGGCTCCGAACACCGGGGAGCTGTTTTTT
CASSERRAPNTGELFF
>TRBJ2-3|TRBD2|few|TRBV11-2
TGTGCCAGCAGCCGAACTAGCGAGGCAGATACGCAGTATTTT
CASSRTSEADTQYF
>TRBJ2-5|.|.|TRBV4-2
TGTGCCAGCAGCCAAGAGGGGGTCCAAGAGACCCAGTACTTC
CASSQEGVQETQYF
>TRBJ2-5|.|.|TRBV9
TGTGCCAGCAGCGTAGCCGCAGGAGAGCAAGAGACCCAGTACTTC
CASSVAAGEQETQYF
>TRBJ2-5|.|many|TRBV7-2
TGTGCCAGCAGCTCCTGGAGGACAGTCCAAGAGACCCAGTACTTC
CASSSWRTVQETQYF
>TRBJ2-7|.|few|TRBV10-3
TGTGCCATCAGTGAGTCGGAGGGGCCGTACTCCTACGAGCAGTACTTC
CAISESEGPYSYEQYF
>TRBJ2-7|TRBD2|.|TRBV7-2
TGTGCCAGCAGCCTCCCTGAGCGGGGGGGTACCTACGAGCAGTACTTC
CASSLPERGGTYEQYF
>TRBJ1-4|.|.|TRBV18
TGTGCCAGCTCACCCGGGTATCGGGAAAAACTGTTTTTT
CASSPGYREKLFF
>TRBJ2-6|.|.|TRBV21-1
TGTGCCAGCAGCAATGGAGGACCAGGGGGCTGTGGGGCCAACGTCCTGACTTTC
CASSNGGPGGCGANVLTF
>TRBJ2-4|.|many|TRBV5-6
TGTGCCAGCAGCACCGCTTCGGGGGCCAAAAACATTCAGTACTTC
CASSTASGAKNIQYF
>TRBJ2-7|TRBD1|many|TRBV6-5
TGTGCCAGCAGTGGGACAGGGGTTTACGAGCAGTACTTC
CASSGTGVYEQYF
>TRBJ1-5|TRBD1|once|TRBV4-3
TGCGCCAGCAGCCAAGGACAGGGAGGTTATGGGTATAGCAATCAGCCCCAGCATTTT
CASSQGQGGYGYSNQPQHF
>TRBJ2-7|.|many|TRBV7-2
TGTGCCAGCAGCGCCGCATACGAGCAGTACTTC
CASSAAYEQYF
>TRBJ1-1|TRBD1|.|TRBV6-5
TGTGCCAGCAGTCCGGGACAGGGTGGTGAAGCTTTCTTT
CASSPGQGGEAFF
>TRBJ2-1|.|.|TRBV29-1
TGCAGCGTGGGCGCCGACTACAATGAGCAGTTCTTC
CSVGADYNEQFF
>TRBJ2-7|.|many|TRBV29-1
TGCAGCGTTGATGAGGGGGGGGACGAGCAGTACTTC
CSVDEGGDEQYF
>TRBJ2-1|TRBD2|.|TRBV6-4
TGTGCCAGCAGTGACGAGACTAGCGGGAGCAATGAGCAGTTCTTC
CASSDETSGSNEQFF
>TRBJ1-1|TRBD1|few|TRBV28
TGTGCCAGCAGTTCCTACAGGGGGGGTTTGAACACTGAAGCTTTCTTT
CASSSYRGGLNTEAFF
>TRBJ2-3|TRBD2|few|TRBV7-9
TGTGCCAGCAGCTTGACTAGCGGGGGACATAGCACAGATACGCAGTATTTT
CASSLTSGGHSTDTQYF
>TRBJ1-4|.|.|TRBV7-9
TGTGCCAGCAGCTTAACAGAAAATGAAAAACTGTTTTTT
CASSLTENEKLFF
>TRBJ2-5|TRBD1|.|TRBV3-1
TGTGCCGGCAGCCAAGGGGGCAACCAAGAGACCCAGTACTTC
CAGSQGGNQETQYF
>TRBJ1-4|TRBD1|.|TRBV27
TGTGCCAGCAGTGGGGACAGGGTAAATGAAAAACTGTTTTTT
CASSGDRVNEKLFF
>TRBJ1-2|.|few|TRBV5-1
TGCGCCAGCAGCTTGGCTGAGGACGGCTACACCTTC
CASSLAEDGYTF
>TRBJ2-5|TRBD1|.|TRBV6-5
TGTGCCAGCAGACCACCGGACAGGGGTGAAGAGACCCAGTACTTC
CASRPPDRGEETQYF